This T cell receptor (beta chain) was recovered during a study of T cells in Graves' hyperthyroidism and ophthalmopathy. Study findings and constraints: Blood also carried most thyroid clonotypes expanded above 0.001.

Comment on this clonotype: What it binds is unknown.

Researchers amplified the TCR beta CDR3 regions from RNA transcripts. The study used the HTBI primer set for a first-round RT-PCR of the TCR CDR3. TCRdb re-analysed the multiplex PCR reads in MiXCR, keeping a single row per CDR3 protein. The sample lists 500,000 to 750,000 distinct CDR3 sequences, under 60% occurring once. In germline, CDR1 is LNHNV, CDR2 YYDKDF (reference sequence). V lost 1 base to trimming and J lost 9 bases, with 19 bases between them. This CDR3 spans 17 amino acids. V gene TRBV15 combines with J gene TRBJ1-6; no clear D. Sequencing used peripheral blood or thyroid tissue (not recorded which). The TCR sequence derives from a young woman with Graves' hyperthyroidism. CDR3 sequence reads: CATSRVLASAPGSPLHF. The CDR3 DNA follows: TGTGCCACCAGCAGAGTATTGGCGTCGGCACCCGGTTCACCCCTCCACTTT.